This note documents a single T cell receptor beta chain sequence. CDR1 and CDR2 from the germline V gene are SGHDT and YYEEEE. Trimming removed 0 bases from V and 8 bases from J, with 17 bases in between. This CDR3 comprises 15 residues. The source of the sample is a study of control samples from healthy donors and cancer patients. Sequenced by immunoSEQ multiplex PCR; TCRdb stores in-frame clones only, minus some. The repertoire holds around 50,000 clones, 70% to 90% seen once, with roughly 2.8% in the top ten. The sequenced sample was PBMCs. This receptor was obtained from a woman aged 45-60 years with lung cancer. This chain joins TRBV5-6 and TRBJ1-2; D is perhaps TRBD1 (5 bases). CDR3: CASSLARGLEYGYTF. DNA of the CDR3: TGTGCCAGCAGCTTGGCGAGGGGATTGGAATACGGCTACACCTTC.